Here is one TCR beta chain with its context. The antigen remains unidentified. This sample was included in a study of T cell responses to AZD1222 COVID-19 vaccine. General study results and limits: Clonal diversity was possibly underestimated, and white British individuals and females predominated among donors. Spike-wide vaccine-associated CD4 TCRs dominated at 160-218 and 743-854. Baseline serostatus was positive in only six AZD1222 recipients. Reportedly, close to half of spike-specific TCRs are directed against unmutated variant regions.

Per the germline V gene, CDR1 is SQVTM and CDR2 is ANQGSEA. V lost 6 bases, J lost 5 bases, and 14 bases lay in between. This CDR3 is 12 amino acids long. Clones were sequenced by immunoSEQ multiplex PCR, and TCRdb holds only the in-frame ones, with some missing. The data show about 130,000 clones, around 90% seen once. The sequences come from peripheral blood, collected on day 0 of AZD1222 vaccination. This TCR was sampled from an adult in good health. The rearrangement links TRBV29-1 to TRBJ2-7; D possibly corresponds to TRBD1 (6 bases). The CDR3 loop is CSVVEGTNEQYF. CDR3 in DNA: TGCAGCGTCGTAGAAGGGACAAACGAGCAGTACTTC.